The 18 T cell receptor beta chains presented below share a single source sample, sequenced in a study of cytomegalovirus exposure and HLA in healthy donors. PCR amplification relied on 60 Vbeta primers (plus 13 Jbeta primers). The table came from immunoSEQ multiplex PCR; TCRdb's copy has only in-frame clones and leaves some out. The table includes over 150,000 clones, about 85% detected once. The source material was PBMCs. These receptor sequences come from a man in his thirties or forties in good health and CMV-seropositive.

The chain employs TRBV4-3 and TRBJ1-5; D uncertain. CDR1 and CDR2 from the germline V gene are LGHNA and YSLEER. This CDR3 has 13 amino acids. Trimming removed 4 bases at V and 4 bases at J, with 8 bases between. The CDR3 DNA follows: TGCGCCAGCAGCCTAACAGATAATCAGCCCCAGCATTTT. This translates into CASSLTDNQPQHF.

To note about this clone: Germline is not matched at one junction end, which may reflect a read error. The chain has TRBV7-2 and TRBJ2-1, with 13 positions matching TRBD2. The CDR3 extends over 14 amino acids. Germline CDR1 is SGHTA and CDR2 is FQGNSA. The chain's CDR3 is CASSLETSGRALLF. CDR3 DNA sequence: TGTGCCAGCAGCTTAGAAACTAGCGGGAGGGCCTTGCTCTTC.

Remarks on this clone: Other DNA sequences in the sample encode the same CDR3. This chain joins TRBV19 and TRBJ2-3, with 9 bases identical to TRBD2. Per the germline V gene, CDR1 is LNHDA and CDR2 is SQIVND (reference sequence). Trimming removed 1 base from V and 1 base from J; junction bases left unmatched: 0. The CDR3 has 15 residues. CDR3 DNA sequence: TGTGCCAGTAGTATAGGGACTAGCGGCACAGATACGCAGTATTTT. Amino acids: CASSIGTSGTDTQYF.

A remark on this clone: Different DNA sequences within this sample yield the same CDR3. The chain employs TRBV7-8 and TRBJ2-7; TRBD1 agrees at 9 bases. The germline V gene has CDR1 SGHVS and CDR2 FQNEAQ. The CDR3 covers 15 residues. Trimming at V came to 5 bases and at J to 1 base, leaving 6 bases not matched to a gene. This chain's CDR3 is CASSLGQGPSYEQYF. CDR3 sequence (DNA): TGTGCCAGCAGCCTGGGACAGGGTCCATCCTACGAGCAGTACTTC.

The CDR3 DNA follows: TGTGCCAGCAGTGGACAGAAGAATGGCGGCTACACCTTC. It codes for CASSGQKNGGYTF. The V gene is TRBV2, the J gene TRBJ1-2; maybe TRBD1 (5 bases). Germline CDR1 reads SNHLY; CDR2 reads FYNNEI. The ends were cut back, 4 bases at V and 8 bases at J, with 14 bases in the middle. The CDR3 is 13 residues long.

This sequence joins TRBV7-3 and TRBJ2-7, with D perhaps TRBD1 (6 bases). The germline V and J ends were trimmed by 5 bases and 1 base, with 15 bases remaining between them. CDR3 size: 15 residues. Germline-derived CDR1 and CDR2 are SGHTA and FQGTGA. CDR3 nucleotides: TGTGCCAGCAGCCCCCTCCCCGGGACATCCTACGAGCAGTACTTC. This gives the protein CASSPLPGTSYEQYF.

The V gene is TRBV19, the J gene TRBJ1-2; TRBD1 agrees at 9 bases. The CDR3 totals 16 residues. Unmatched junction bases numbered 11, after V lost 5 bases and J lost 4 bases. The germline V gene encodes CDR1 LNHDA and CDR2 SQIVND (reference sequence). CDR3 in amino acids: CASSLGTGNDVYGYTF. CDR3 DNA sequence: TGTGCCAGTAGTCTTGGGACAGGGAACGACGTCTATGGCTACACCTTC.

J is TRBJ1-5 and V is TRBV6-1; 10 bases map to TRBD1. The CDR3 is made up of 17 amino acids. Trimming cost V 6 bases and J 1 base; bases outside gene matches: 9. Germline V gene data show CDR1 as MNHNS and CDR2 as SASEGT. This CDR3 is CASSEKRTGGSNQPQHF. As DNA, the CDR3 is TGTGCCAGCAGCGAAAAGCGGACAGGGGGAAGCAATCAGCCCCAGCATTTT.

The chain links TRBV18 to TRBJ1-1, with TRBD1 matching over 7 bases. The junction had 6 bases not matched to a gene; V was cut back by 3 bases and J by 2 bases. CDR3 length: 15 residues. The germline V gene has CDR1 KGHSH and CDR2 LQKENI. The CDR3 spells CASSPETGINTEAFF. The CDR3 DNA is TGTGCCAGCTCACCGGAGACAGGGATCAACACTGAAGCTTTCTTT. The full variable domain, with the rest looked up from reference TRBV18 and TRBJ1-1, is NAGVMQNPRHLVRRRGQEARLRCSPMKGHSHVYWYRQLPEEGLKFMVYLQKENIIDESGMPKERFSAEFPKEGPSILRIQQVVRGDSAAYFCASSPETGINTEAFFGQGTRLTVV.

The chain employs TRBV7-2 and TRBJ2-1, with 8 bases identical to TRBD2. There are 15 residues in the CDR3. Germline assignment: CDR1 SGHTA and CDR2 FQGNSA. Germline trimming cut 1 base from V and 6 bases from J; bases unmatched to any gene: 5. In nucleotides, the CDR3 is TGTGCCAGCAGCTTAGTCGGGGGGGGCGGCAATGAGCAGTTCTTC. Protein sequence: CASSLVGGGGNEQFF.

The chain carries TRBV5-1 and TRBJ2-2; a possible D gene is TRBD2 (5 bases). Trimming cost V 4 bases and J 3 bases, with 13 bases left between them. There are 15 residues in the CDR3. Germline-derived CDR1 and CDR2 are SGHRS and YFSETQ. The CDR3 sequence is CASSPSAGDTGELFF. The CDR3 coding sequence is TGCGCCAGCAGCCCGTCTGCCGGGGACACCGGGGAGCTGTTTTTT. Drawing the rest from reference TRBV5-1 and TRBJ2-2, the complete variable domain is KAGVTQTPRYLIKTRGQQVTLSCSPISGHRSVSWYQQTPGQGLQFLFEYFSETQRNKGNFPGRFSGRQFSNSRSEMNVSTLELGDSALYLCASSPSAGDTGELFFGEGSRLTVL.

CDR3: CASSDTQHSLYGYTF. DNA of the CDR3: TGTGCCAGCAGTGATACCCAGCACAGTCTCTATGGCTACACCTTC. V usage is TRBV2 and J usage is TRBJ1-2, with no clear D. Germline V gene lookup returns CDR1 SNHLY and CDR2 FYNNEI. Trimming cost V 3 bases and J 4 bases, with 15 bases left between them. The CDR3 has 15 amino acids.

The chain is built from TRBV6-1 and TRBJ1-3; D is perhaps TRBD1 (5 bases). The CDR3 runs 15 residues. CDR1 is MNHNS, CDR2 SASEGT, per germline. Trimming removed 8 bases from V and 0 bases from J, with 14 bases in between. The CDR3 region has the DNA TGTGCCAGCCACAGGCGGAGTAACTCTGGAAACACCATATATTTT. Its translation: CASHRRSNSGNTIYF.

The genes are TRBV7-7 and TRBJ1-2; D is possibly TRBD1 (5 bases). This CDR3 comprises 19 residues. Per the germline V gene, CDR1 is SSHAT and CDR2 is FNYEAQ (reference sequence). V lost 3 bases to trimming and J lost 6 bases, with 29 bases between them. DNA for the CDR3: TGTGCCAGCAGCTTTAAATCGGGCGGGAGGGGCAAGGGGATCGATGGCTACACCTTC. Translating gives CASSFKSGGRGKGIDGYTF.

The chain is built from TRBV19 and TRBJ1-5; TRBD1 matches at 9 bases. Germline V CDR1 and CDR2: LNHDA, SQIVND (reference sequence). V lost 2 bases, J lost 4 bases, and 3 bases stayed unmatched. The CDR3 consists of 15 residues. The CDR3 DNA follows: TGTGCCAGTAGTATAAGGACAGGGGAAAATCAGCCCCAGCATTTT. Amino acid sequence: CASSIRTGENQPQHF.

CDR3 DNA: TGTGCCAGCAGCCAGGACAGGGTAGGCACCATATATTTT. It is translated as CASSQDRVGTIYF. The V and J genes are TRBV7-2 and TRBJ1-3; 8 bases are a match to TRBD1. Germline values: CDR1 SGHTA, CDR2 FQGNSA. This CDR3 comprises 13 residues. The junction had 6 bases not matched to a gene; V was cut back by 5 bases and J by 9 bases. Full variable domain (missing parts from reference TRBV7-2 and TRBJ1-3): GAGVSQSPSNKVTEKGKDVELRCDPISGHTALYWYRQSLGQGLEFLIYFQGNSAPDKSGLPSDRFSAERTGGSVSTLTIQRTQQEDSAVYLCASSQDRVGTIYFGEGSWLTVV.

This rearrangement joins TRBV7-2 to TRBJ2-2; the match to TRBD1 covers 8 bases. V gave up 1 base and J gave up 7 bases; unmatched junction bases: 8. Germline-derived CDR1 and CDR2 are SGHTA and FQGNSA. This CDR3 comprises 16 residues. The CDR3 coding sequence is TGTGCCAGCAGCTTAGGGCGGACAGGGAACGGCGGGGAGCTGTTTTTT. As protein: CASSLGRTGNGGELFF.

The gene calls are TRBV2 and TRBJ2-3; 9 bases match TRBD2. The CDR3 is 15 amino acids. With 6 bases clipped from V and 6 bases from J, the junction kept 10 bases outside the gene matches. Germline CDR1 is SNHLY and CDR2 is FYNNEI. The CDR3 reads CASRKPGLAPDTQYF. In DNA form, the CDR3 reads TGTGCCAGCAGGAAACCGGGACTAGCACCCGATACGCAGTATTTT.